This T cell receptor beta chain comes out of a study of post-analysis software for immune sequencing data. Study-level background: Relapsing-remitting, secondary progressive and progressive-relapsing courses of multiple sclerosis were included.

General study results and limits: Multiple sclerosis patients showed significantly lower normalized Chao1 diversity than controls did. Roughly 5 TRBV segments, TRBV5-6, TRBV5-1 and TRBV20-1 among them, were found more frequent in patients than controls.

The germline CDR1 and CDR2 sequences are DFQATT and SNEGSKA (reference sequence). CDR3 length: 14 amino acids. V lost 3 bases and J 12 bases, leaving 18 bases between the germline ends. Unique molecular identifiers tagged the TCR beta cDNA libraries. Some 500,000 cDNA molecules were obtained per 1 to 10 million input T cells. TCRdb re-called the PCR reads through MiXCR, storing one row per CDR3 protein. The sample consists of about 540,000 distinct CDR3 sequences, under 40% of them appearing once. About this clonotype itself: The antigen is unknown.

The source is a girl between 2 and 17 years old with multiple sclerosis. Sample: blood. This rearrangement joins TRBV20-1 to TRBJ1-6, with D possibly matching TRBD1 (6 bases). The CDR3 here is CSASMAGQLEPLHF. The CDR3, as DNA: TGCAGTGCTAGTATGGCTGGACAGCTTGAACCCCTCCACTTT.